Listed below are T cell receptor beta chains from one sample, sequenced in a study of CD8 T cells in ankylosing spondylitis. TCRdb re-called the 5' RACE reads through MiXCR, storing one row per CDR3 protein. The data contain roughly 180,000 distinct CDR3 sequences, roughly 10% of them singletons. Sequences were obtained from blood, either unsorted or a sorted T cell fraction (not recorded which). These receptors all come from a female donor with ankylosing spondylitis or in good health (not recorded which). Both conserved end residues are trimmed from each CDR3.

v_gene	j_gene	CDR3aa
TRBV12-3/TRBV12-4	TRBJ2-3	ASRSLAGTDTQY
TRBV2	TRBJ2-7	ASGTRTYEQY
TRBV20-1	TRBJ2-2	SARNWNTGELF
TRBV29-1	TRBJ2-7	SVVDPSSYEQY
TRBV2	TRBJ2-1	ASSAPGTSGRNEQF
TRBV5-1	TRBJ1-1	ASSLEGNTEAF
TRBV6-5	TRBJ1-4	ASSLQWTNEKLF
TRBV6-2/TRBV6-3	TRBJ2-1	ASSDAGELEQF
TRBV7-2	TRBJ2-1	ASSRTLGSYNEQF
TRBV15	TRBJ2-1	ATSRIPRQGVGNEQF
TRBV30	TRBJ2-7	AWEDGTSYEQY
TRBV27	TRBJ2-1	ASSPGQSLNNEQF
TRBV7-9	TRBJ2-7	ASSSGISYEQY
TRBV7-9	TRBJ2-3	ASSLVRQRGITDTQY
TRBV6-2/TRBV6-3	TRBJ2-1	ASTPLPGQGASNEQF
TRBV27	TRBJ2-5	ASSFGAPGETQY
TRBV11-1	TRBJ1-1	ASSLVGRGLYQNTEAF
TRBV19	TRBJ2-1	ASSIGSGWNNEQF
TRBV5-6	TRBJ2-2	ASSLIGQGNTGELF
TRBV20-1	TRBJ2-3	SARKSLSITDTQY
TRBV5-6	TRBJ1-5	ASSLRDTYQPQH
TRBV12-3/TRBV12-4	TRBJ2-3	ASSTAGVVPHTDTQY
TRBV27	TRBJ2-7	ASSPGGLAGALYEQY
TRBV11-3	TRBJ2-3	ASSMLPGGTDTQY
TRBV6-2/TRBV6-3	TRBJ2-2	ASSHPLGGWDGELF
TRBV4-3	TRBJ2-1	ASSQGSGGRSNEQF
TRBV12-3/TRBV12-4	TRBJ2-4	ASSLRAGGMNIQY
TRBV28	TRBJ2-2	ASSFRVTGELF
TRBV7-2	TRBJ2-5	ASSSPASGIETQY
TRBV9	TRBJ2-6	ASSTPRTSGANVLT
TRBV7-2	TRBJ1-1	ASSSGTGGINTEAF
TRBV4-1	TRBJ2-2	ASSQEAGTGELF
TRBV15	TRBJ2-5	ATSRGYSGRIETQY
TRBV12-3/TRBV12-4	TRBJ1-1	ASSFGTHSEAF
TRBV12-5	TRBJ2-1	ASGSTSGRWELSYNEQF
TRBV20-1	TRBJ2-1	SARDPGGPFDEQF
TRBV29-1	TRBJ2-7	SVGAGPSYEQY
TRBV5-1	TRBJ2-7	ASSPLGVPSSYEQY
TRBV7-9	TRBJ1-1	ASSSPGQPKAF
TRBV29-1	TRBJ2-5	SVEGTFGDGETQY
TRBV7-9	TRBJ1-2	ASRFLGSSYGYT
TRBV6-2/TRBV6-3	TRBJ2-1	ASSYGVDEQF
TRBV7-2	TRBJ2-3	ASSSRTASTDTQY
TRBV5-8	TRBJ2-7	ASSDSGVSYEQY
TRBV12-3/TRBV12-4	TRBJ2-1	ASSLAGTSGRTSYNEQF
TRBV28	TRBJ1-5	ASSLGQRNQPQH
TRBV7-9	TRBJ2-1	ASSSPLSHEQF
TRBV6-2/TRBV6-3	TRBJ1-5	ASSYGGPQH
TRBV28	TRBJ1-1	ATGLDGYYTEAF
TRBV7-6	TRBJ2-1	ASSLGAYNEQF
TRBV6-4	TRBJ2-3	ASIDTQY
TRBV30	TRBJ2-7	AWSTGRGNGEQY
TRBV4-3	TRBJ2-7	ASSQERGRAEQY